The 20 T cell receptor beta chains given below trace back to one sample, sequenced in a study of naive and memory T cell subsets. An oligonucleotide containing a UMI was ligated to the 3' end of TCR cDNA. Ligated cDNA underwent four rounds of PCR with nested alpha and beta constant region primers and SP2. Each CDR3 protein gets one entry after TCRdb re-called the 5' RACE reads with MiXCR. The repertoire holds 55,000 to 70,000 distinct CDR3 sequences, with 6.5% to 8.5% as singletons. These receptors were collected from a female donor in good health.

V and J are TRBV5-4 and TRBJ2-3; 10 bases agree with TRBD2. Losses at the gene ends were 8 bases for V and 2 bases for J; bases not matched to a gene: 17. The CDR3 has 18 amino acids. CDR1 and CDR2 from the germline V gene are SGHNT and YYREEE (reference sequence). CDR3 DNA: TGTGCCAGTCTCCCGTGGGAGCGGGGGGGAATTCACACAGATACGCAGTATTTT. Translated, it gives CASLPWERGGIHTDTQYF.

The chain joins TRBV7-2 to TRBJ2-3; 13 bases map to TRBD2. The CDR3 is made up of 14 amino acids. V was clipped by 4 bases and J by 14 bases; unmatched bases: 9. The germline V gene encodes CDR1 SGHTA and CDR2 FQGNSA. The CDR3 nucleotides read TGTGCCAGCAGCTCCCGACTAGCGGGGGGCCAGGTGTATTTT. Protein product: CASSSRLAGGQVYF.

V is TRBV18 and J is TRBJ2-7; 7 bases are a match to TRBD1. The CDR3 runs 13 residues. Germline CDR1 is KGHSH and CDR2 is LQKENI. Losses at the gene ends were 5 bases for V and 6 bases for J; bases not matched to a gene: 7. In nucleotides, the CDR3 is TGTGCCAGCTCATCTGACAGGGTCGGCGAGCAGTACTTC. It specifies CASSSDRVGEQYF. Drawing the rest from reference TRBV18 and TRBJ2-7, the complete variable domain is NAGVMQNPRHLVRRRGQEARLRCSPMKGHSHVYWYRQLPEEGLKFMVYLQKENIIDESGMPKERFSAEFPKEGPSILRIQQVVRGDSAAYFCASSSDRVGEQYFGPGTRLTVT.

The genes are TRBV29-1 and TRBJ1-2, with a weak D call TRBD1 (6 bases). CDR3 size: 13 residues. With 5 bases removed from V and 4 bases from J, the gap between germline ends came to 14 bases. CDR1 SQVTM and CDR2 ANQGSEA come from the germline V gene. CDR3 bases: TGCAGCGTTTGGACAGAAAGCGGCTATGGCTACACCTTC. Protein product: CSVWTESGYGYTF.

This clonotype came up many times. The chain couples TRBV9 to TRBJ1-1; no definite D call. CDR3 length: 15 residues. V gave up 5 bases and J gave up 3 bases, with 17 bases separating them. Germline V gene sequence: CDR1 SGDLS, CDR2 YYNGEE. CDR3 in amino acids: CASSESVRADTEAFF. The CDR3 DNA reads TGTGCCAGCAGTGAGAGTGTTCGGGCTGACACTGAAGCTTTCTTT.

The chain is built from TRBV29-1 and TRBJ2-7, with 10 bases lining up with TRBD1. This CDR3 has 14 residues. Germline loops: CDR1 SQVTM, CDR2 ANQGSEA. V was pared by 6 bases and J by 4 bases, with 9 bases of the junction left unmatched. The CDR3 nucleotides read TGCAGCGTGGCCGGGACAGGGGTGTCATACGAGCAGTACTTC. Protein product: CSVAGTGVSYEQYF.

This sequence joins TRBV9 and TRBJ1-6; TRBD1 aligns across 10 bases. The CDR3 totals 16 residues. V was pared by 4 bases and J by 10 bases, with 11 bases of the junction left unmatched. The germline CDR1 and CDR2 sequences are SGDLS and YYNGEE. As DNA, the CDR3 is TGTGCCAGCAGCCAAACCCAGACAGGGGGCGAATCACCCCTCCACTTT. Translation gives CASSQTQTGGESPLHF.

A word on this clonotype: Compared with germline, one end of the junction differs, possibly owing to a read error. The rearrangement uses TRBV10-3 and TRBJ2-7, with D perhaps TRBD1 or TRBD2 (5 bases each). This CDR3 comprises 13 residues. Germline CDR1 is ENHRY and CDR2 is SYGVKD. The CDR3 bases are TGTGCCTTCAGTGAGGGGCCTTCCTACGAGCAGTACTTC. This gives the protein CAFSEGPSYEQYF.

The chain combines TRBV10-3 with TRBJ2-3; weak D call: TRBD2 (6 bases). This CDR3 spans 14 amino acids. The germline gives CDR1 ENHRY, CDR2 SYGVKD. CDR3 sequence: CASGGGTSTDTQYF. The CDR3 region has the DNA TGTGCTTCCGGGGGTGGCACTAGCACAGATACGCAGTATTTT.

This chain links TRBV11-2 with TRBJ1-2; D remains ambiguous. Germline loops: CDR1 SGHAT, CDR2 FQNNGV. The CDR3 is made up of 15 amino acids. V lost 5 bases and J lost 5, with 18 bases in between. The CDR3 DNA is TGTGCCAGCAGCCCAGGACCGATGCCCGCTTATGGCTACACCTTC. Encoded protein: CASSPGPMPAYGYTF.

The chain links TRBV6-5 to TRBJ1-2; D might be TRBD1 (5 bases). Per germline, CDR1 MNHEY and CDR2 SVGAGI. CDR3 length: 14 residues. V lost 6 bases and J 4 bases, leaving 15 bases between the germline ends. CDR3 protein: CASSTPGRAYGYTF. The CDR3 DNA sequence: TGTGCCAGCAGCACCCCTGGCAGGGCCTATGGCTACACCTTC.

This clonotype was counted many times. The V gene is TRBV12-5, the J gene TRBJ1-1, with 10 nucleotides matching TRBD1. Germline CDR1 reads LGHNT; CDR2 reads FRNRAP. The CDR3 covers 16 residues. V lost 2 bases, J lost 5 bases, and 8 bases stayed unmatched. CDR3 loop: CASGLSGTGVETEAFF. The DNA for the CDR3 is TGTGCTAGTGGTTTGTCGGGGACAGGGGTGGAAACTGAAGCTTTCTTT.

This clonotype came up a few times. The rearrangement uses TRBV7-2 and TRBJ1-5, with 7 bases that match TRBD1. CDR1 and CDR2 (germline): SGHTA, FQGNSA. CDR3 size: 16 residues. V shed 5 bases and J 4 bases; nucleotides not matched to a gene: 11. CDR3 nucleotides: TGTGCCAGCAGCATCTCCGGGACAGAGAAAAATCAGCCCCAGCATTTT. This codes for CASSISGTEKNQPQHF.

This clonotype was observed a few times. J is TRBJ2-5 and V is TRBV20-1; possible D gene TRBD2, 7 bases. The V gene's germline CDR1 is DFQATT and CDR2 SNEGSKA (reference sequence). Trimming pared 6 bases from V and 6 bases from J, leaving 23 bases between. The length of the CDR3 is 15 residues. The CDR3 here is CSAPLGGLKGKTQYF. The CDR3 DNA sequence: TGCAGTGCCCCCTTGGGGGGGCTGAAGGGGAAGACCCAGTACTTC.

This clonotype was seen more than once but under ten times. The chain links TRBV7-2 to TRBJ2-5; D call uncertain. V shed 3 bases and J shed 9 bases, with 8 bases lying between them. Germline values: CDR1 SGHTA, CDR2 FQGNSA. This CDR3 comprises 11 residues. CDR3 region: CASSFSGPQYF. Written as DNA, the CDR3 is TGTGCCAGCAGCTTTTCAGGACCCCAGTACTTC.

This clonotype showed up just a few times. CDR3 sequence: CASSAPSGANVLTF. DNA for the CDR3: TGTGCCAGCAGCGCCCCGTCTGGGGCCAACGTCCTGACTTTC. The chain has TRBV7-8 and TRBJ2-6; the D is unclear. Between the trimmed V and J ends, which lost 5 bases and 1 base, there was a span of 6 bases. The CDR3 consists of 14 residues. Germline CDR1 is SGHVS and CDR2 is FQNEAQ.

The table lists this clonotype with a few counts. The CDR3 DNA follows: TGTGCCAGCAGTGATGATTTAGGGGTGGGTGAGCAGTTCTTC. Its translation is CASSDDLGVGEQFF. The chain joins TRBV2 to TRBJ2-1; D perhaps matches TRBD1 (5 bases). Germline lookup yields CDR1 SNHLY and CDR2 FYNNEI. The CDR3 consists of 14 residues. V was clipped by 3 bases and J by 9 bases, with 15 bases between them. Full variable domain (rest looked up from reference TRBV2 and TRBJ2-1): EPEVTQTPSHQVTQMGQEVILRCVPISNHLYFYWYRQILGQKVEFLVSFYNNEISEKSEIFDDQFSVERPDGSNFTLKIRSTKLEDSAMYFCASSDDLGVGEQFFGPGTRLTVL.

This clonotype has a handful of counts. The chain couples TRBV29-1 to TRBJ2-1; 9 positions agree with TRBD2. Unmatched junction bases numbered 7, after V lost 3 bases and J lost 4 bases. CDR1 and CDR2 (germline): SQVTM, ANQGSEA. CDR3 length: 15 amino acids. The DNA for the CDR3 is TGCAGCGTTGACTCCGCGGGGGGGGCGTACAATGAGCAGTTCTTC. This encodes CSVDSAGGAYNEQFF.

This clonotype was observed a handful of times. The chain uses TRBV27 and TRBJ1-4, with D tentatively TRBD1 (5 bases). The CDR3 length is 14 residues. V was shortened by 6 bases and J by 10 bases, with 18 bases between the two germline ends. Germline V gene lookup returns CDR1 MNHEY and CDR2 SMNVEV (reference sequence). The CDR3, as DNA: TGTGCCAGCAGCTCCTTTAGGGGAATGGGAAAACTGTTTTTT. Translation gives CASSSFRGMGKLFF.

V is TRBV12-3 or TRBV12-4 and J is TRBJ1-6; D unresolved. The CDR3 length is 14 residues. Trimming cost V 0 bases and J 5 bases, with 5 bases left between them. CDR3 sequence (DNA): TGTGCCAGCAGTTTAGCGCCTCATAATTCACCCCTCCACTTT. It specifies CASSLAPHNSPLHF.